This T cell receptor beta chain was retrieved from a study of blood T cell repertoires in COVID-19. Study details: COVID-19 samples collected from the United States, Italy and Spain covered acute and convalescent phases. T cells, B-cell-depleted T cells, or PBMCs supplied cDNA or gDNA.

The ends were cut back, 6 bases at V and 12 bases at J, with 18 bases in the middle. The CDR3 is 13 residues long. Germline CDR1 is MDHEN and CDR2 is SYDVKM. Per the original data handling: Reference gene primer amplification gave nucleated cell count estimates. Generated by immunoSEQ multiplex PCR, the TCRdb table keeps only in-frame clones and is missing some. V, J and clone size are those of that table, while D and trimming were read from the DNA. The sample has a few hundred thousand clones, roughly 90% seen once. This clone has just one count. The V gene is TRBV28, the J gene TRBJ2-1; D is unclear. Sequencing was done on a sample of peripheral blood. The clonotype comes from a man aged 35 to 55 with active or convalescent COVID-19. The CDR3 nucleotides are TGTGCCAGCAGCCTCGGCGCCCGGAGAAGGCAGTTCTTC. Its translation: CASSLGARRRQFF. The full variable domain, its missing parts supplied by reference TRBV28 and TRBJ2-1, is DVKVTQSSRYLVKRTGEKVFLECVQDMDHENMFWYRQDPGLGLRLIYFSYDVKMKEKGDIPEGYSVSREKKERFSLILESASTNQTSMYLCASSLGARRRQFFGPGTRLTVL.